These 3 T cell receptor beta chains share one sample of origin, sequenced in a study of vaccination effects on CD4 cells after COVID-19. No cognate antigen is known for these TCRs. Only in-frame clones appear in the TCRdb table, and some are missing; sequencing was by immunoSEQ multiplex PCR. The profile covers about 73,000 clones, with roughly 79% appearing a single time and 2.5% to 3% taken by the ten largest. Ahead of sequencing, the ViraFEST assay grew antigen-specific CD4+ T cells using viral peptide pools. On day 10 of culture, CD4+ T cells were separated out. People in the vaccine group had not been infected with SARS-CoV-2 before, and their nucleocapsid antibodies were negative. Source: CD4+ T cells from PBMCs cultured with HCoV-NL63 spike peptides, taken before COVID-19 vaccination. These receptors originate from a human donor who received a COVID-19 vaccine.

The chain uses TRBV7-3 and TRBJ2-1, with D tentatively TRBD2 (6 bases). The CDR3 is made up of 12 amino acids. The germline CDR1 and CDR2 sequences are SGHTA and FQGTGA. Trimming took 4 bases from V and 6 from J, leaving 7 bases between them. The CDR3 DNA reads TGTGCCAGCAGCTATAGCGGCAATGAGCAGTTCTTC. Its protein product is CASSYSGNEQFF.

The chain carries TRBV24-1 and TRBJ2-5; the D call may be TRBD1 or TRBD2 (5 bases each). From germline, CDR1 is KGHDR and CDR2 SFDVKD. This CDR3 has 15 residues. V shed 2 bases and J shed 7 bases, with 16 bases lying between them. In DNA form, the CDR3 reads TGTGCCACCAGTGATTCCCCGGGACCTCGGGGGACCCAGTACTTC. This encodes CATSDSPGPRGTQYF.

The rearrangement links TRBV6-5 to TRBJ2-7, with 8 bases aligning to TRBD1. The CDR3 runs to 13 residues. Germline V gene data show CDR1 as MNHEY and CDR2 as SVGAGI. The trim removed 5 bases at V and 6 bases at J, leaving 6 bases unmatched. DNA of the CDR3: TGTGCCAGCAGTCCCGGGACAGGTTTCGAGCAGTACGTC. Amino acid sequence: CASSPGTGFEQYV.